This is a list of T cell receptor beta chains from one sample in a study of cytomegalovirus exposure and HLA in healthy donors. Measured with immunoSEQ multiplex PCR; TCRdb has only the in-frame clones, and not every one. The table records fewer than 130,000 clones, around 87% of them present only once. Sequencing used PBMCs. These receptors were obtained from a woman in her twenties or thirties in good health and CMV-seropositive. Both conserved end residues are part of each CDR3. Each record gives: D gene, J gene, V gene, clone size, CDR3 DNA, CDR3 protein. The D gene is left open where the match is weak. Only some rows state a clone size, as once, few, many or a class for expanded clones.

NA,TRBJ1-1,TRBV6-5,NA,TGTGCCAGCAGACCCGGACAGAACACTGAAGCTTTCTTT,CASRPGQNTEAFF
TRBD2,TRBJ2-1,TRBV30,once,TGTGCCTGGACCGTGGGGACTAGCCAAAAAAGGAATGAGCAGTTCTTC,CAWTVGTSQKRNEQFF
TRBD1,TRBJ2-7,TRBV10-2,few,TGCGCCAGCAGTATCCACGGGACAGGGGGCGACGAGCAGTACTTC,CASSIHGTGGDEQYF
TRBD2,TRBJ2-2,TRBV7-2,NA,TGTGCCAGCAGCTTTAGCGGGGATTGGGACAACACCGGGGAGCTGTTTTTT,CASSFSGDWDNTGELFF
NA,TRBJ1-5,TRBV10-3,few,TGTGCCATCAGTGGTGGGGAGGGTAGAGGGCAGCCCCAGCATTTT,CAISGGEGRGQPQHF
TRBD1,TRBJ1-6,TRBV2,NA,TGTGCCAGCAGTGGTCAAGAGGGGGCGGGTTATAATTCACCCCTCCACTTT,CASSGQEGAGYNSPLHF
NA,TRBJ2-1,TRBV11-3,NA,TGTGCCAGCAGCAACAGGGTTAGCTCCTACAATGAGCAGTTCTTC,CASSNRVSSYNEQFF
TRBD2,TRBJ2-7,TRBV27,NA,TGTGCCAGCAGTTTATGGGGTAGCGGGCTTTCCTACGAGCAGTACTTC,CASSLWGSGLSYEQYF
TRBD2,TRBJ2-1,TRBV6-5,NA,TGTGCCAGCAGTTTGCTAGCGGGGACTTTACGTCAGGAGCAGTTCTTC,CASSLLAGTLRQEQFF
TRBD1,TRBJ1-1,TRBV5-6,NA,TGTGCCAGCAGCTTGAGTGGGACAGGGGGATCTGAAGCTTTCTTT,CASSLSGTGGSEAFF
NA,TRBJ1-2,TRBV10-3,few,TGTGCCATCAGTGTGGGGGCTGGCTATGGCTACACCTTC,CAISVGAGYGYTF
NA,TRBJ2-2,TRBV27,NA,TGTGCCAGCAGTCCCGGCCGCGGCACCGGGGAGCTGTTTTTT,CASSPGRGTGELFF
NA,TRBJ1-4,TRBV5-6,NA,TGTGCCAGCAGCTTGACCACAGGGAGAGTCGAAAAACTGTTTTTT,CASSLTTGRVEKLFF
NA,TRBJ1-6,TRBV4-1,NA,TGCGCCAGCAGCCAAGCATCAGGGAATAATTCACCCCTCCACTTT,CASSQASGNNSPLHF
TRBD1,TRBJ2-7,TRBV5-3,NA,TGTGCCAGAAGCGAGGGACAGGGGGCGCGGGAGCAGTACTTC,CARSEGQGAREQYF
TRBD1,TRBJ2-7,TRBV4-3,NA,TGCGCCAGCAGCCCTGAACAGGGGATCTCCTACGAGCAGTACTTC,CASSPEQGISYEQYF
NA,TRBJ2-7,TRBV2,NA,TGTGCCAGCAGTTTTATAGGAGGGCCCTACGAGCAGTACTTC,CASSFIGGPYEQYF
TRBD1,TRBJ1-1,TRBV10-2,NA,TGCGCCAGCAGCCATCCGGGACAGGGACCTATTGAAGCTTTCTTT,CASSHPGQGPIEAFF
TRBD1,TRBJ2-7,TRBV29-1,NA,TGCAGCGTTAGACAGGGTCTAAATTTGAAGCAGTACTTC,CSVRQGLNLKQYF
TRBD1,TRBJ2-2,TRBV7-9,NA,TGTGCCAGCAGCTCCACCGAGGGGGCCGGGATGGTTGGGCCCGGGGAGCTGTTTTTT,CASSSTEGAGMVGPGELFF
TRBD2,TRBJ2-7,TRBV11-1,NA,TGTGCCAGCAGCAGCGGCGGGAGCGTCTACGAGCAGTACTTC,CASSSGGSVYEQYF
NA,TRBJ2-7,TRBV7-9,NA,TGTGCCAGCAGCTTCCAGGGAAACTACGAGCAGTACTTC,CASSFQGNYEQYF
TRBD2,TRBJ2-5,TRBV5-1,few,TGCGCCAGCAGCTTGGCCAAGGCGGTGTCTAGCGGGAGAGAGACCCAGTACTTC,CASSLAKAVSSGRETQYF
TRBD1,TRBJ1-6,TRBV5-6,NA,TGTGCCAGCAGCTTGATGACAGGGGGCCAGTCACCCCTCCACTTT,CASSLMTGGQSPLHF
NA,TRBJ1-6,TRBV5-1,NA,TGCGCCAGCAGCTTGGCACCGGGAAATTCACCCCTCCACTTT,CASSLAPGNSPLHF
NA,TRBJ1-4,TRBV6-6,once,TGTGCCAGCAGCGGGAGCTCAGATGAAAAACTGTTTTTT,CASSGSSDEKLFF
TRBD2,TRBJ2-7,TRBV19,NA,TGTGCCAGTAGTACGACTAGCGGGAAATACGAGCAGTACTTC,CASSTTSGKYEQYF
TRBD1,TRBJ2-7,TRBV11-2,NA,TGTGCCAGCAGCTTCGCACGTGGGGGCAGGGGGCAGTACGAGCAGTACTTC,CASSFARGGRGQYEQYF
NA,TRBJ2-5,TRBV10-3,NA,TGTGCCATCAGTGAGTCTGGCCAGGGCCAAGGAACCCAGTACTTC,CAISESGQGQGTQYF
NA,TRBJ2-3,TRBV29-1,NA,TGCAGCGTTGAGCACATCGATACGCAGTATTTT,CSVEHIDTQYF
NA,TRBJ2-5,TRBV5-1,NA,TGCGCCAGCAGCTTGGGTGGCAGCCAAGAGACCCAGTACTTC,CASSLGGSQETQYF
TRBD2,TRBJ2-1,TRBV13,NA,TGTGCCAGCAGTGAAGGGACTAGCCTCAATGAGCAGTTCTTC,CASSEGTSLNEQFF
TRBD1,TRBJ2-7,TRBV27,NA,TGTGCCAGTAGGACCGGGACAGGGGGCTCCTACGAGCAGTACTTC,CASRTGTGGSYEQYF
NA,TRBJ1-4,TRBV15,NA,TGTGCCACCAGCACAACAGGTGCCCCTAATGAAAAACTGTTTTTT,CATSTTGAPNEKLFF
TRBD1,TRBJ1-3,TRBV27,NA,TGTGCCAGCAGTTCAGGACAGGGGGTGGCTGGAAACACCATATATTTT,CASSSGQGVAGNTIYF
NA,TRBJ2-3,TRBV10-3,once,TGTGCCATCCAGGGGGTCGGCGGGGCTTTCACAGATACGCAGTATTTT,CAIQGVGGAFTDTQYF
TRBD2,TRBJ2-1,TRBV10-2,NA,TGCGCCAGCCATCAAGCGGGAGGGGAAGAAAAAAAGTTCTTC,CASHQAGGEEKKFF
TRBD1,TRBJ2-2,TRBV11-2,few,TGTGCCAGCAGCCCCGTGAGAGGGACAGGGACGGGCGGGGAGCTGTTTTTT,CASSPVRGTGTGGELFF
TRBD1,TRBJ2-7,TRBV7-2,NA,TGTGCCAGCCACAGACAGGGCGAATTAAAGGCCCTCTCCTACGAGCAGTACTTC,CASHRQGELKALSYEQYF
TRBD2,TRBJ2-5,TRBV11-2,NA,TGTGCCAGCAGCAAAGCGGGGGTCCGGGAGACCCAGTACTTC,CASSKAGVRETQYF
TRBD1,TRBJ2-7,TRBV7-2,NA,TGTGCCAGCAGCTTATCGGGACAGGGGGCCTACGAGCAGTACTTC,CASSLSGQGAYEQYF
TRBD2,TRBJ2-1,TRBV4-2,NA,TGTGCCAGCAGCCAAGTTGAAGCGGGGGGATACAATGAGCAGTTCTTC,CASSQVEAGGYNEQFF
NA,TRBJ2-3,TRBV5-1,NA,TGCGCCAGCAGCTTGGCCGTGCCAGGGTTTACGCAGTATTTT,CASSLAVPGFTQYF
NA,TRBJ2-2,TRBV5-4,NA,TGTGCCAGCAGTAGCGTTGGGGAGCTGTTTTTT,CASSSVGELFF
TRBD2,TRBJ2-1,TRBV7-2,NA,TGTGCCAGCAGCCCCACTAGCGGGACCTACAATGAGCAGTTCTTC,CASSPTSGTYNEQFF
TRBD1,TRBJ1-2,TRBV9,NA,TGTGCCAGCAGCGTAGGGGCAGGGGGCTATGGCTACACCTTC,CASSVGAGGYGYTF
TRBD1,TRBJ2-4,TRBV7-9,NA,TGTGCCAGCAGCACTACAGGGGGCGGGCGGGAAAACATTCAGTACTTC,CASSTTGGGRENIQYF
TRBD2,TRBJ2-7,TRBV7-9,NA,TGTGCCAGCAGCTTAGCATCCGGGACTAGCAGCTACGAGCAGTACTTC,CASSLASGTSSYEQYF
NA,TRBJ2-3,TRBV7-9,NA,TGTGCCAGCAGCTTTGGAGGGGAAGGCACAGATACGCAGTATTTT,CASSFGGEGTDTQYF
NA,TRBJ2-2,TRBV10-3,NA,TGTGCCATTAAAAGGGGGAACACCGGGGAGCTGTTTTTT,CAIKRGNTGELFF
NA,TRBJ2-3,TRBV27,NA,TGTGCCAGCAGTTTATTTGCCGGGGGGCTCACAGATACGCAGTATTTT,CASSLFAGGLTDTQYF